This T cell receptor beta chain was captured in a study of T-cell memory formation after mild COVID-19. Regarding the study as a whole: Clones shrinking from day 15 to 85 showed even CD4/CD8 mixes; later expanders tilted CD4+. Pre-infection memory harbored some responding clones, suggesting cross-reactive memory joined. Mainly in CM and EM were contracting CD4+ clones; CD8+ were in EMRA.

Employing constant-segment primers, 5'RACE generated TCR alpha and TCR beta cDNA libraries bearing sample barcodes and UMIs. TCRdb reprocessed the 5' RACE reads via MiXCR and lists one record per CDR3 protein. The repertoire holds 250,000 to 350,000 distinct CDR3 sequences, with roughly 15% as singletons. The CDR3 has 13 amino acids. Trimming shortened V by 6 bases and J by 5 bases, and 11 bases separated the two germline ends. From germline, CDR1 is SNHLY and CDR2 FYNNEI. This clonotype was picked up a small number of times. Its cognate antigen is unknown. Input material: PBMCs or a T cell subset sorted from them (not recorded which). The source is a man aged 18-30 years who had mild COVID-19 (a few samples of this study predate the infection). Cell type and time point are not known. This chain uses TRBV2 with TRBJ2-1, with D possibly being TRBD1 (6 bases). The CDR3 sequence: CASRRGINNEQFF. CDR3 bases: TGTGCCAGCAGGAGGGGGATTAACAATGAGCAGTTCTTC.